This T cell receptor beta chain stems from a study of blood T cell repertoires in COVID-19. Study overall: PBMCs, B-cell-depleted T cells, or T cells were the source of the cDNA or gDNA that made up the material.

This CDR3 has 17 residues. Trimming left V 4 bases short and J 5 bases short, with 21 bases between. The germline V gene has CDR1 MNHEY and CDR2 SMNVEV (reference sequence). In the original analysis: Amplification of reference gene primers provided the estimated nucleated cell counts. The repertoire was sequenced with immunoSEQ multiplex PCR; TCRdb's copy has only in-frame clones and lacks some. V, J and clone size derive from that table, while D and trimming were established from the DNA sequence. This sample has about 320,000 clones, with roughly 86% found just once. Material: peripheral blood. The source is a woman aged 25 to 39 with COVID-19, enrolled during active disease. This rearrangement joins TRBV27 to TRBJ1-5; D possibly corresponds to TRBD1 (6 bases). As DNA, the CDR3 is TGTGCCAGCAGTTATCTCGGCCGTCGGGCAGGGGATCAGCCCCAGCATTTT. Translation gives CASSYLGRRAGDQPQHF.